This T cell receptor (beta chain) stems from a study of T-cell memory formation after mild COVID-19. The wider study: Largely, the TCR clusters proved donor specific.

Study observations and caveats: Among clones contracting day 15 to 85, CD4/CD8 was balanced, whereas later expanders leaned CD4+. Memory from before infection featured some responding clones, which suggests cross-reactive memory joined.

The CDR3 is made up of 19 amino acids. J was trimmed by 0 bases and V by 4 bases; bases with no gene match: 17. Germline lookup yields CDR1 LGHNA and CDR2 YSLEER. Comment on this clonotype: Its specificity is not known.

5'RACE with constant-segment primers built TCRalpha and TCRbeta cDNA libraries with UMIs. TCRdb re-called the 5' RACE reads with MiXCR, one entry per CDR3 protein. The sample contains hundreds of thousands of distinct CDR3 sequences, roughly 26% of which appear only once. The chain joins TRBV4-3 to TRBJ1-1; the match to TRBD1 covers 7 bases. Material for sequencing was PBMCs or a T cell subset sorted from them (not recorded which). This TCR was recovered from an adult woman who had mild COVID-19 (a few samples of this study predate the infection). Cell type and time point are not known. CDR3 bases: TGCGCCAGCAGCCCCGCCAGCTCCGGGACAGATAAGATGAACACTGAAGCTTTCTTT. Translation: CASSPASSGTDKMNTEAFF.